A single sample gave rise to the 30 T cell receptor beta chains below, sequenced in a study of graft-versus-host responses after intestinal transplantation. These TCRs are of unknown antigen specificity. Profiling relied on immunoSEQ multiplex PCR, and the TCRdb table lists in-frame clones only, not all of them. The sample contains tens of thousands of clones, 91% of which appear only once. Sample: unstimulated CD4+ T cells sorted from spleen or lymph node cells, taken before intestinal transplant. Source of these receptors: a human donor who received an intestinal transplant.

V and J are TRBV6-1 and TRBJ2-2, with TRBD1 identical over 8 bases. Germline CDR1 and CDR2: MNHNS and SASEGT. After removal of 8 bases from V and 5 bases from J, the junction contained 7 bases not matched to a gene. The CDR3 has 14 residues. The CDR3 region is CASSQGQGTGELFF. CDR3 in DNA: TGTGCCAGCTCTCAAGGACAGGGTACCGGGGAGCTGTTTTTT.

This sequence joins TRBV18 and TRBJ2-2; TRBD2 might be the D (5 bases). Trimming took 8 bases from V and 3 from J, leaving 13 bases between them. CDR3 length: 14 amino acids. Germline V gives CDR1 KGHSH, CDR2 LQKENI. The CDR3 region is CASTQERDTGELFF. CDR3 sequence (DNA): TGTGCCAGCACGCAGGAGAGGGACACCGGGGAGCTGTTTTTT.

J is TRBJ2-7 and V is TRBV7-6, with TRBD1 matching over 7 bases. CDR3 length equals 16 residues. The V gene end was trimmed by 2 bases and the J gene end by 1 base; junction bases not matched to a gene: 8. Germline V gene lookup returns CDR1 SGHVS and CDR2 FNYEAQ. The CDR3 is CASSLSPPGQSYEQYF. The CDR3 DNA reads TGTGCCAGCAGCTTAAGTCCCCCGGGACAGTCCTACGAGCAGTACTTC.

The count of this clone is one. V and J are TRBV5-1 and TRBJ1-2; 7 bases are shared with TRBD1. CDR3 length equals 15 residues. Per the germline V gene, CDR1 is SGHRS and CDR2 is YFSETQ. V shed 4 bases, J shed 8 bases, and the junction held 14 bases outside the gene matches. Written as DNA, the CDR3 is TGCGCCAGCAGCCTAATAACCGGGACAGTAGGAGGCTACACCTTC. This gives the protein CASSLITGTVGGYTF.

CDR3 sequence (DNA): TGTGCCAGTAGCAGACAGGGGGCCCAAGAGACCCAGTACTTC. Translating gives CASSRQGAQETQYF. The chain uses TRBV19 and TRBJ2-5, with 10 bases aligning to TRBD1. The CDR3 is 14 amino acids. V trimming: 6 bases; J trimming: 1 base; junction bases outside the gene matches: 2. The germline V gene has CDR1 LNHDA and CDR2 SQIVND (reference sequence).

The rearrangement uses TRBV10-3 and TRBJ2-3, with a weak D call TRBD1 (6 bases). CDR3 size: 12 residues. The V gene lost 5 bases and the J gene lost 5 bases, with 8 bases spanning the gap. CDR1 is ENHRY, CDR2 SYGVKD, per germline. The CDR3 DNA reads TGTGCCATCAGTAGGACAGAAGATACGCAGTATTTT. Translating gives CAISRTEDTQYF.

This chain connects TRBV18 to TRBJ2-3, with a possible D match to TRBD2 (6 bases). Germline CDR1 is KGHSH and CDR2 is LQKENI. V was pared by 2 bases and J by 2 bases, with 17 bases between. There are 17 residues in the CDR3. CDR3 loop: CASSPLEGTGTTDTQYF. In DNA form, the CDR3 reads TGTGCCAGCTCACCATTGGAGGGAACGGGGACCACAGATACGCAGTATTTT.

This clone was counted once. The rearrangement links TRBV19 to TRBJ1-5; D unresolved. The ends were cut back, 5 bases at V and 9 bases at J, with 17 bases in the middle. The CDR3 extends over 14 amino acids. CDR1 and CDR2 (germline): LNHDA, SQIVND (reference sequence). In nucleotides, the CDR3 is TGTGCCAGTAGTCCCGGCGGGAGTCTCGTGCCCCAGCATTTT. Translation: CASSPGGSLVPQHF.

CDR3 loop: CASSYRDDNQHF. CDR3 bases: TGTGCCAGCAGTTACAGAGATGATAACCAGCATTTT. The chain uses TRBV6-6 and TRBJ1-5; D not certain. CDR1 is MNHNY, CDR2 SVGAGI, per germline (reference sequence). Trimming cost V 2 bases and J 12 bases, with 11 bases left between them. There are 12 residues in the CDR3.

This clone was counted a few times. The chain combines TRBV19 with TRBJ1-4; no clear D. CDR1 is LNHDA and CDR2 is SQIVND in the germline V gene (reference sequence). This CDR3 spans 15 amino acids. Trimming pared 1 base from V and 0 bases from J, leaving 6 bases between. The CDR3: CASSIGETTNEKLFF. As DNA, the CDR3 is TGTGCCAGTAGTATAGGGGAGACAACTAATGAAAAACTGTTTTTT.

The J gene is TRBJ2-1, the V gene TRBV7-2; 10 nucleotides line up with TRBD1. This CDR3 contains 16 residues. The germline gives CDR1 SGHTA, CDR2 FQGNSA. After removal of 7 bases from V and 4 bases from J, the junction contained 10 bases not matched to a gene. CDR3 protein: CASNMKGTGEYNEQFF. CDR3 in DNA: TGTGCCAGCAACATGAAGGGGACAGGGGAATACAATGAGCAGTTCTTC.

The chain recombines TRBV30 with TRBJ2-3; D may be TRBD1 (5 bases). Trimming took 1 base from V and 0 from J, leaving 11 bases between them. The CDR3 runs to 15 residues. Germline-derived CDR1 and CDR2 are GTSNPN and SVGIG (reference sequence). CDR3 loop: CAWSAQALSTDTQYF. CDR3 DNA sequence: TGTGCCTGGAGTGCACAGGCCCTAAGCACAGATACGCAGTATTTT.

A remark on this clone: The same CDR3 is also encoded by other DNA sequences in this sample. The chain links TRBV30 to TRBJ1-3; TRBD1 matches at 7 bases. Unmatched junction bases numbered 2, after V lost 3 bases and J lost 0 bases. CDR3 length: 14 residues. Germline V CDR1 and CDR2: GTSNPN, SVGIG (reference sequence). CDR3 in amino acids: CAWSRTGSGNTIYF. CDR3 in DNA: TGTGCCTGGAGCCGGACAGGCTCTGGAAACACCATATATTTT. Looking up the rest from reference TRBV30 and TRBJ1-3 gives the full variable domain: SQTIHQWPATLVQPVGSPLSLECTVEGTSNPNLYWYRQAAGRGLQLLFYSVGIGQISSEVPQNLSASRPQDRQFILSSKKLLLSDSGFYLCAWSRTGSGNTIYFGEGSWLTVV.

The chain is built from TRBV7-5 and TRBJ1-5; whether TRBD1, the table's D call, matches the DNA was not checked. TRBV7-5 is a documented pseudogene. The CDR3 loop spans 15 amino acids. The CDR3 sequence is CVRSLVQSSNQPQHF. The CDR3 coding sequence is TGTGTCAGAAGCTTAGTTCAGTCTTCCAATCAGCCCCAGCATTTT.

The chain joins TRBV30 to TRBJ1-1, with D perhaps TRBD1 (6 bases). Trimming removed 0 bases at V and 1 base at J, with 9 bases between. This CDR3 has 14 amino acids. From germline, CDR1 is GTSNPN and CDR2 SVGIG (reference sequence). The CDR3 is CAWSVTGRNTEAFF. CDR3 in DNA: TGTGCCTGGAGTGTAACAGGGCGGAACACTGAAGCTTTCTTT.

This clone showed up just once. The chain is built from TRBV4-1 and TRBJ2-5; 8 bases are shared with TRBD1. CDR1 and CDR2 (germline): MGHRA, YSYEKL. Trimming took 0 bases from V and 1 from J; bases not matched to a gene: 7. The CDR3 spans 17 residues. In DNA, the CDR3 is TGCGCCAGCAGCCAAGATAGGCAGGGGGCCATCCAAGAGACCCAGTACTTC. It yields the protein CASSQDRQGAIQETQYF.

This clone was counted once. The chain is built from TRBV5-6 and TRBJ2-7; TRBD1 aligns across 7 bases. This CDR3 comprises 15 residues. Trimming took 0 bases from V and 2 from J; bases not matched to a gene: 5. Germline V CDR1 and CDR2: SGHDT, YYEEEE. The CDR3 is CASSLAGQAAYEQYF. The CDR3 bases are TGTGCCAGCAGCTTGGCAGGACAGGCGGCCTACGAGCAGTACTTC.

J is TRBJ2-3 and V is TRBV28; no clear D. The CDR3 has 14 amino acids. V was clipped by 6 bases and J by 4 bases, with 14 bases between them. From germline, CDR1 is MDHEN and CDR2 SYDVKM. In nucleotides, the CDR3 is TGTGCCAGCAGCTCCCCTGGGCAAGCAGATACGCAGTATTTT. This gives the protein CASSSPGQADTQYF. The complete variable domain, with remaining parts taken from reference TRBV28 and TRBJ2-3, reads DVKVTQSSRYLVKRTGEKVFLECVQDMDHENMFWYRQDPGLGLRLIYFSYDVKMKEKGDIPEGYSVSREKKERFSLILESASTNQTSMYLCASSSPGQADTQYFGPGTRLTVL.

V gene TRBV5-4 combines with J gene TRBJ1-6; TRBD1 matches 9 bases. Trimming cost V 3 bases and J 9 bases; bases outside gene matches: 13. Looked up from germline, CDR1 is SGHNT and CDR2 is YYREEE (reference sequence). The CDR3 is made up of 17 amino acids. The CDR3 coding sequence is TGTGCCAGCAGCTACAGGGGGCGGGCTACTTTAGGTTCACCCCTCCACTTT. It encodes CASSYRGRATLGSPLHF.

The chain couples TRBV7-2 to TRBJ1-6; 9 bases agree with TRBD1. There are 16 residues in the CDR3. V shed 3 bases and J 7 bases; nucleotides not matched to a gene: 7. Germline-derived CDR1 and CDR2 are SGHTA and FQGNSA. The CDR3 is CASSLGGQGWNSPLHF. The CDR3 DNA reads TGTGCCAGCAGCTTGGGAGGACAGGGGTGGAATTCACCCCTCCACTTT.

This chain uses TRBV4-3 with TRBJ2-1; 11 bases match TRBD2. From germline, CDR1 is LGHNA and CDR2 YSLEER. V was pared by 4 bases and J by 4 bases, with 6 bases of the junction left unmatched. The CDR3 is 16 amino acids. The CDR3 nucleotides are TGCGCCAGCAGCCTCCATAGCGGGGGGGCTTACAATGAGCAGTTCTTC. Amino acids: CASSLHSGGAYNEQFF.

This rearrangement joins TRBV6-6 to TRBJ1-3; D uncertain. V lost 5 bases, J lost 4 bases, and 15 bases lay in between. The germline V gene has CDR1 MNHNY and CDR2 SVGAGI (reference sequence). CDR3 length equals 15 residues. As DNA, the CDR3 is TGTGCCAGCAGTCAAGCTATAGCGCGGGGAAACACCATATATTTT. Translation: CASSQAIARGNTIYF.

The genes are TRBV30 and TRBJ1-6, with D uncertain. Germline-derived CDR1 and CDR2 are GTSNPN and SVGIG (reference sequence). The CDR3 loop spans 15 amino acids. Trimming left V 4 bases short and J 3 bases short, with 13 bases between. The CDR3 nucleotides read TGTGCCTGGACCCTCGCGGGCATCTATAATTCACCCCTCCACTTT. This gives the protein CAWTLAGIYNSPLHF. Variable domain in full (rest from reference TRBV30 and TRBJ1-6): SQTIHQWPATLVQPVGSPLSLECTVEGTSNPNLYWYRQAAGRGLQLLFYSVGIGQISSEVPQNLSASRPQDRQFILSSKKLLLSDSGFYLCAWTLAGIYNSPLHFGNGTRLTVT.

The chain is built from TRBV19 and TRBJ1-2; 8 nucleotides match TRBD1. The length of the CDR3 is 13 residues. Germline trimming cut 7 bases from V and 1 base from J; bases unmatched to any gene: 2. Germline V gene sequence: CDR1 LNHDA, CDR2 SQIVND (reference sequence). The CDR3 nucleotides are TGTGCCAGTAAGACAGGGGATAACTATGGCTACACCTTC. Encoded protein: CASKTGDNYGYTF.

The V and J genes are TRBV7-2 and TRBJ2-3; D might be TRBD1 (5 bases). Germline values: CDR1 SGHTA, CDR2 FQGNSA. V lost 2 bases to trimming and J lost 0 bases, with 9 bases between them. The CDR3 has 15 residues. CDR3 amino acids: CASSLWTTSTDTQYF. DNA of the CDR3: TGTGCCAGCAGCTTATGGACAACTAGCACAGATACGCAGTATTTT.

V gene TRBV2 combines with J gene TRBJ1-4; TRBD1 matches 7 bases. CDR1 is SNHLY and CDR2 is FYNNEI in the germline V gene. The V gene end was trimmed by 6 bases and the J gene end by 4 bases; junction bases not matched to a gene: 5. The CDR3 covers 14 residues. Written as DNA, the CDR3 is TGTGCCAGCAGCTGGACAGGAGGTAATGAAAAACTGTTTTTT. It codes for CASSWTGGNEKLFF.

This clone was observed a handful of times. The chain uses TRBV10-1 and TRBJ2-7; 12 bases agree with TRBD1. CDR1 is WNHNN, CDR2 SYGVQD, per germline (reference sequence). V was pared by 5 bases and J by 5 bases, with 4 bases of the junction left unmatched. This CDR3 region has 14 residues. The CDR3 is CASSTGQGAHEQYF. The CDR3 bases are TGCGCCAGCAGTACGGGACAGGGGGCCCACGAGCAGTACTTC.

This chain uses TRBV5-1 with TRBJ2-3; 7 bases match TRBD2. Germline trimming cut 0 bases from V and 1 base from J; bases unmatched to any gene: 5. Looked up from germline, CDR1 is SGHRS and CDR2 is YFSETQ. The CDR3 loop spans 16 amino acids. CDR3 region: CASSLGGGRGTDTQYF. CDR3 sequence (DNA): TGCGCCAGCAGCTTGGGCGGGGGACGTGGCACAGATACGCAGTATTTT.

This chain uses TRBV30 with TRBJ2-7; 8 bases are a match to TRBD1. Germline CDR1 is GTSNPN and CDR2 is SVGIG (reference sequence). The CDR3 extends over 15 amino acids. The CDR3 is CAPSRPDRGSYEQYF. The DNA for the CDR3 is TGTGCTCCGAGTAGGCCCGACAGGGGCTCCTACGAGCAGTACTTC.

V and J are TRBV10-3 and TRBJ2-7; D possibly corresponds to TRBD2 (6 bases). Trimming shortened V by 10 bases and J by 4 bases, and 14 bases separated the two germline ends. The CDR3 totals 12 residues. Germline values: CDR1 ENHRY, CDR2 SYGVKD. CDR3: CASTGTSYEQYF. DNA of the CDR3: TGTGCCAGCACCGGGACTTCTTACGAGCAGTACTTC.